Given below is one T cell receptor (beta chain) in context. The sample comes from a study of T cells of healthy individuals. Per germline, CDR1 SGHTA and CDR2 FQGTGA. Trimming pared 2 bases from V and 2 bases from J, leaving 11 bases between. The CDR3 totals 15 residues. A single record per CDR3 protein comes from TCRdb applying MiXCR to the 5' RACE reads. There are more than 85,000 distinct CDR3 sequences in the sample; roughly 18% occur only once, and 6.2% lies in the top ten. The TCR was taken from a human donor in good health. The rearrangement joins TRBV7-3 to TRBJ2-3; no reliable D call. CDR3 amino acids: CASSLGRSSTDTQYF. For the CDR3, the DNA is TGTGCCAGCAGCTTAGGCAGGTCCTCCACAGATACGCAGTATTTT.